Listed below are T cell receptor beta chains from one sample, sequenced in a study of beta chain features in type 1 diabetes. The protocol was immunoSEQ multiplex PCR, while the TCRdb copy is restricted to in-frame clones and leaves out a portion. The repertoire includes 250,000 to 300,000 clones, around 25% of them detected once, and about 0.012% sits in the top ten. The sample taken for sequencing was naive CD4+ T cells from blood. Receptor source: a woman aged 25-40 years with type 1 diabetes. Both conserved end residues are part of each CDR3. Each record gives: J gene, V gene, clone size, D gene, CDR3 DNA, CDR3 protein. The D gene is left open where the match is weak. Rows may omit the clone size; those that give it use once, few, many or a size class.

TRBJ2-5	TRBV6-6	few	TRBD2	TGTGCCAGCAGTACGCTTAGCGGGCAGGGGACCCAGTACTTC	CASSTLSGQGTQYF
TRBJ2-2	TRBV9	-	TRBD1	TGTGCCAGCAGCGTAGTAGGGGGCAGGGGGACCGGGGAGCTGTTTTTT	CASSVVGGRGTGELFF
TRBJ2-4	TRBV4-1	-	-	TGCGCCAGCAGCCAAGAAGGCAGGGCGGCAAACATTCAGTACTTC	CASSQEGRAANIQYF
TRBJ2-1	TRBV5-1	few	-	TGCGCCAGCAGCTTGTTAGGAATGACGGGTCCTCTCAATGAGCAGTTCTTC	CASSLLGMTGPLNEQFF
TRBJ1-2	TRBV29-1	few	-	TGCAGCGTGGTAGACAGGACCTATGGCTACACCTTC	CSVVDRTYGYTF
TRBJ1-1	TRBV29-1	-	-	TGCAGCGACTGGGGGGTTAACACTGAAGCTTTCTTT	CSDWGVNTEAFF
TRBJ2-5	TRBV6-1	-	TRBD2	TGTGCCAGCGCTACTAGCGGCTCCCAAGAGACCCAGTACTTC	CASATSGSQETQYF
TRBJ2-2	TRBV4-2	few	TRBD2	TGTGCCAGCAGCCTAGGGACTAGGGAAACCGGGGAGCTGTTTTTT	CASSLGTRETGELFF
TRBJ2-1	TRBV2	few	-	TGTGCCAGCAACTTACAGGGTAGCAATGAGCAGTTCTTC	CASNLQGSNEQFF
TRBJ2-3	TRBV5-1	-	TRBD1	TGCGCCAGCAGCCTGGGGACAGGCACAGATACGCAGTATTTT	CASSLGTGTDTQYF
TRBJ2-5	TRBV30	few	TRBD2	TGTGCCTGGAGTCCCCGGATGGCGGGAGAGAAAGAGACCCAGTACTTC	CAWSPRMAGEKETQYF
TRBJ2-7	TRBV28	-	-	TGTGCCAGCGGCAACTACGAGCAGTACTTC	CASGNYEQYF
TRBJ2-5	TRBV28	-	TRBD1	TGTGCCAGCCCGCCTGGGACAGGGTCTCAAGAGACCCAGTACTTC	CASPPGTGSQETQYF
TRBJ1-1	TRBV4-1	-	TRBD1	TGCGCCAGCAGCCCCACCCCTGACAGGGGAGGGACTGAAGCTTTCTTT	CASSPTPDRGGTEAFF
TRBJ2-1	TRBV9	few	TRBD2	TGTGCCAGCAGCGTAGAGACTAGCGGGAGATACTCCTACAATGAGCAGTTCTTC	CASSVETSGRYSYNEQFF
TRBJ2-2	TRBV18	-	-	TGTGCCAGCTCAGCCGGACAGCCGAACACCGGGGAGCTGTTTTTT	CASSAGQPNTGELFF